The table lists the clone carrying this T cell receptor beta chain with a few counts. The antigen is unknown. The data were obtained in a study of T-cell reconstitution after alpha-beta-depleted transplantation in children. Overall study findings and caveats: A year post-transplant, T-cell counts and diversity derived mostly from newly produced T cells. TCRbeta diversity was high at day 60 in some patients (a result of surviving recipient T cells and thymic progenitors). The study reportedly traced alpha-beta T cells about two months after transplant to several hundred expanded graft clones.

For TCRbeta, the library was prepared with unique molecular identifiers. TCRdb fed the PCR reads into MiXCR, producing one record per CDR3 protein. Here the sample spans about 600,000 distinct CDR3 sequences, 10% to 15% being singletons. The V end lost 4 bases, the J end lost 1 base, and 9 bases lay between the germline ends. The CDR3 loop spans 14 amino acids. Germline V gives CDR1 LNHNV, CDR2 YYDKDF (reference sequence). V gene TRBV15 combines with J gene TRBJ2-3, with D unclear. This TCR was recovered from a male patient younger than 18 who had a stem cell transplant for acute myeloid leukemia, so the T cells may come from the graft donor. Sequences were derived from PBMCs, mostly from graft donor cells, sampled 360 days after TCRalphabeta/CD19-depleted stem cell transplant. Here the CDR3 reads CATSTPWRTDTQYF. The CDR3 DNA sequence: TGTGCCACCAGCACCCCGTGGCGCACAGATACGCAGTATTTT.